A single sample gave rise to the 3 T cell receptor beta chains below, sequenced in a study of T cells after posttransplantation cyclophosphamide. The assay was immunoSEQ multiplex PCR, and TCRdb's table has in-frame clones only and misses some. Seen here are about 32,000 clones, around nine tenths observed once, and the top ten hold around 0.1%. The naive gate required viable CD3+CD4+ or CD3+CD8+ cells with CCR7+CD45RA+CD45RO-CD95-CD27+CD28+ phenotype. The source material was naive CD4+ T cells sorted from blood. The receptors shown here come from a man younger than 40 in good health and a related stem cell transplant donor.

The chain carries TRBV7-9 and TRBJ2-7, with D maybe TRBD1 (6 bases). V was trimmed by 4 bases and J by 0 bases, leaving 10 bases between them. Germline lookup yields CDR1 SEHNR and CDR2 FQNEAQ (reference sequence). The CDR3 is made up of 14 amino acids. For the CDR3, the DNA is TGTGCCAGCAGCTCCAGGGGAAGCTCCTACGAGCAGTACTTC. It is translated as CASSSRGSSYEQYF.

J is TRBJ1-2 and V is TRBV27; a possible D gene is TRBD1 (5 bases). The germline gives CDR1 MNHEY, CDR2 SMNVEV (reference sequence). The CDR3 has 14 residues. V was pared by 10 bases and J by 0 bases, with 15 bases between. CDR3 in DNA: TGTGCCACCTCGGACACTTGGACTAACTATGGCTACACCTTC. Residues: CATSDTWTNYGYTF.

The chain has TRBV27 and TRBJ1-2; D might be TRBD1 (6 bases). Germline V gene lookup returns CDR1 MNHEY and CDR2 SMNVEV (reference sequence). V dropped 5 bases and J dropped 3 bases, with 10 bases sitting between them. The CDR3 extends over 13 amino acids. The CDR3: CASSRQAYYGYTF. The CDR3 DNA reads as TGTGCCAGCAGTCGACAGGCCTACTATGGCTACACCTTC.